This T cell receptor (beta chain) appears in the sequencing data of a study of T cell responses to AZD1222 COVID-19 vaccine. General study results and limits: The donors showed a predominance of white British ancestry and of females, with possible underestimation of clonal diversity. Among AZD1222 vaccinees, only 5 to 7 were seropositive at baseline.

V dropped 2 bases and J dropped 12; count of bases not matched to a gene: 14. The CDR3 has 16 residues. CDR1 is LNHDA and CDR2 is SQIVND in the germline V gene (reference sequence). Worth noting for this clone: Its antigen is not identified.

Assay: immunoSEQ multiplex PCR; the TCRdb copy retains only in-frame clones and omits some. This sample has just under 35,000 clones, with about nine tenths found just once. The chain uses TRBV19 and TRBJ2-7; 12 nucleotides line up with TRBD1. Sequencing used peripheral blood, obtained 28 days after the second AZD1222 dose. This receptor was obtained from an adult who received the AZD1222 COVID-19 vaccine. The chain's CDR3 is CASSISYGTGGTRAYF. Written as DNA, the CDR3 is TGTGCCAGTAGTATATCTTACGGGACAGGGGGCACTCGGGCGTACTTC.